This T cell receptor beta chain was found in a study of T cells after yellow fever vaccination (dated by TCRdb to about 2019). The study in broad terms: The SMART-Seq v4 Ultra Low Input RNA kit was used to prepare libraries from fractions with low cell numbers. To track T-cell clones before and after primary and booster YFV17D yellow fever vaccination, bulk TCR alpha and beta repertoires were sequenced longitudinally. Two healthy male donors, one aged 18 to 30 and one aged 30 to 39 years, were included in the cohort. Blood was collected at multiple timepoints before and after primary and secondary immunization, and bulk PBMC replicates and cell subsets were isolated. Here is what the overall study found, with its caveats: The secondary T-cell response was weaker than the primary response but faster, peaking on day 5 instead of day 15. Most clones expanded after primary vaccination were re-detected after the booster (about 96% of CD4 and 80% to 90% of CD8), suggesting broad memory maintenance. Because only a couple of donors were included in the study, the extent to which the findings can be generalized is limited. A small fraction of clonotypes showed up in both the CD4 and CD8 compartments, probably as a result of convergent recombination. Because abundant contaminating clonotypes from the bulk population could be contained in FACS-sorted repertoires, computational filtering was required.

The treatment or condition label, read with the paper, signifies: live attenuated yellow fever vaccine strain. At each blood-draw timepoint, two biological replicates of bulk PBMCs were obtained. A standard Ficoll-Paque protocol was used to isolate PBMCs from peripheral blood. TriZol was used to extract RNA from bulk PBMCs, CD4 and CD8 fractions, and dextramer-positive and dextramer-negative fractions. About this clonotype: This receptor's antigen is unknown. Base qualities are not recorded, but no much larger clone differs from it by a single base.

TCR cDNA was synthesized by 5'RACE template switching, through which a universal primer site and unique molecular identifiers were introduced. cDNA synthesis was primed from both the TCR alpha and TCR beta constant segments. Library amplification involved two PCR steps, and the second step added sample barcodes and sequencing adapters. Libraries were sequenced on Illumina HiSeq 2500 (2x100 bp) or NovaSeq (2x150 bp). The original methods were these. Reads were demultiplexed and collapsed into UMI consensus sequences with MIGEC, and V(D)J alignment was performed with MiXCR. Using edgeR on replicate PBMC samples, clonotypes were called vaccine-responding if FDR was below 0.01 and the log2 fold change was above 5 up to day 15. Each bulk clonotype received a CD4 or CD8 identity based on whether the sequenced CD4 or CD8 repertoire contained that clonotype at higher abundance. TCRdb took the public reads, trimmed them with fastp at Q25, ran MiXCR for clone calling and kept in-frame beta chains. Rows with a matching CDR3 protein are joined into one entry that keeps the most common DNA and genes. The authors' filters were not applied to this entry. This sample comprises 450,000 to 600,000 distinct CDR3 sequences, roughly 17% of them detected only once. The ten top clones hold 15% to 20% of the sample.

Sequencing was performed on PBMCs, taken less than 6 days after the first yellow fever vaccination. This sequence was found in a young man who received the YFV17D yellow fever vaccine.

CDR3 loop: CASSSGQSLSPLHF. The DNA sequence is as follows: TGCGCCAGCAGCTCGGGGCAGTCTCTCTCACCCCTCCACTTT. The sequence is built from TRBV5-1 and TRBJ1-6; a weak D assignment points to TRBD1 (5 bases agree). CDR1 and CDR2 are drawn from the germline V gene: SGHRS, YFSETQ. V and J are truncated by 3 bases and 10 bases respectively, leaving an intervening sequence of 14 bases. The CDR3 starts with the cysteine, ends with the phenylalanine, and has 14 residues. The kept DNA is CDR3 alone, 42 bases in frame from the first base.